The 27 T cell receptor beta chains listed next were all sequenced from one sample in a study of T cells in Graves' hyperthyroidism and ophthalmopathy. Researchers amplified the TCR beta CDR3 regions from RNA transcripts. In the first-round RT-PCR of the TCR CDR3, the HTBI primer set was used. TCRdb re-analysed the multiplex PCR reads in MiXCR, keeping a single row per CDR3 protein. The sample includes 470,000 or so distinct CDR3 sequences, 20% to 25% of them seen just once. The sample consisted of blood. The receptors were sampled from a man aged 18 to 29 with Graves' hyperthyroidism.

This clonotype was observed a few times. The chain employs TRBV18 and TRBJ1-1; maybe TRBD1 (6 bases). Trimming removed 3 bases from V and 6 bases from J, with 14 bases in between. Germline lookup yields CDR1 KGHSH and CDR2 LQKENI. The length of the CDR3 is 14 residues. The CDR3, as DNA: TGTGCCAGCTCACCGGTTTCAGGGGTAGCTGAAGCTTTCTTT. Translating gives CASSPVSGVAEAFF.

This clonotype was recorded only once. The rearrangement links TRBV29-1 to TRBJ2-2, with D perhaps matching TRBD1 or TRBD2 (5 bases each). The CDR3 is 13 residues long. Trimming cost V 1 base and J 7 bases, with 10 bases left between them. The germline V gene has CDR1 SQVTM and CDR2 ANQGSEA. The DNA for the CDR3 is TGCAGCGTTGAAGGGGGGATCGGCGGGGAGCTGTTTTTT. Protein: CSVEGGIGGELFF.

The CDR3 loop reads CASSNRDRGKDTEAFF. The DNA for the CDR3 is TGTGCCAGCAGCAACCGGGACCGAGGTAAGGACACTGAAGCTTTCTTT. The J gene is TRBJ1-1, the V gene TRBV11-2; D perhaps matches TRBD1 (5 bases). The CDR3 sequence is 16 residues long. The V end was cut by 5 bases, the J end by 3 bases, with 19 bases between. Looked up from germline, CDR1 is SGHAT and CDR2 is FQNNGV.

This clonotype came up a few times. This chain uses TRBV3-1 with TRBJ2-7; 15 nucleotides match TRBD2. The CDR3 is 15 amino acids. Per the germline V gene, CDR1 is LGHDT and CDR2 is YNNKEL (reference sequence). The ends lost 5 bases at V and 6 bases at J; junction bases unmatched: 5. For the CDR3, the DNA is TGTGCCAGCAGCGCGGGACTAGCGGGGGGTGGCGAGCAGTACTTC. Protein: CASSAGLAGGGEQYF.

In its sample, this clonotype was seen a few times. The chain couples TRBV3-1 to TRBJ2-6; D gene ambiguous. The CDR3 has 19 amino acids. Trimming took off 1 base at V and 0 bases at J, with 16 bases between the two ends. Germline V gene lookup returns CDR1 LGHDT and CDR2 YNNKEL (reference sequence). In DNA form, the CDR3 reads TGTGCCAGCAGCCAAGCCTCAATCCTCTTCGGCTCTGGGGCCAACGTCCTGACTTTC. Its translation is CASSQASILFGSGANVLTF.

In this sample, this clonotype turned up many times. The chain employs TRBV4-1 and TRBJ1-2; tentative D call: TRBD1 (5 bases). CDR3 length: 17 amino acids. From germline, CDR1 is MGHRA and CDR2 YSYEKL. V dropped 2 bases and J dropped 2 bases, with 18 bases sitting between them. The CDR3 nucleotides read TGCGCCAGCAGCCAACTCCAAGGTTCGGCAGGGAACTATGGCTACACCTTC. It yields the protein CASSQLQGSAGNYGYTF.

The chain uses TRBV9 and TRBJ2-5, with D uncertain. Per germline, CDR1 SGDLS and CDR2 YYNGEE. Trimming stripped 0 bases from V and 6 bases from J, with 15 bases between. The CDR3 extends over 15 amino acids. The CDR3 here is CASSVDLSPPKTQYF. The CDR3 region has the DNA TGTGCCAGCAGCGTAGATCTTAGTCCGCCCAAGACCCAGTACTTC.

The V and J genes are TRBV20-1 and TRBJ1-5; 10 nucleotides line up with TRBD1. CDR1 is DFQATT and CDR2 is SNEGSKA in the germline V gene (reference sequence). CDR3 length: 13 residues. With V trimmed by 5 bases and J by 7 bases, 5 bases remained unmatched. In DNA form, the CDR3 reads TGCAGTGCTGGCGGGACAGGGGCCCAGCCCCAGCATTTT. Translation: CSAGGTGAQPQHF.

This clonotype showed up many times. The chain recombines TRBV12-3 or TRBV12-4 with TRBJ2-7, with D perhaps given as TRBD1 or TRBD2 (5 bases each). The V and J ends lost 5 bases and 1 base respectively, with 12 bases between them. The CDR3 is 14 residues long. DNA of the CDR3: TGTGCCAGCAGTGGGACCGACGGGTCCTACGAGCAGTACTTC. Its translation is CASSGTDGSYEQYF.

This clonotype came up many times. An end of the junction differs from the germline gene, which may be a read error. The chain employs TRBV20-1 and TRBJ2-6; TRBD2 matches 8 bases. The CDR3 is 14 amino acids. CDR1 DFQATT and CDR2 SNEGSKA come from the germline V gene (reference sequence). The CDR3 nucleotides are TGCAGCGCTAGCGGGCACCGAGGGGCCAACGTCCTGACTTTC. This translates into CSASGHRGANVLTF.

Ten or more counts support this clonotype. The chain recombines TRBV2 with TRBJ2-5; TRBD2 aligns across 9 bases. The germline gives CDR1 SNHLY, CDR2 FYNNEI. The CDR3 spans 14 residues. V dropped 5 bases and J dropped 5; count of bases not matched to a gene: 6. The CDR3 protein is CASSRRTSVETQYF. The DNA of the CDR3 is TGTGCCAGCAGTCGCAGGACTAGCGTCGAGACCCAGTACTTC.

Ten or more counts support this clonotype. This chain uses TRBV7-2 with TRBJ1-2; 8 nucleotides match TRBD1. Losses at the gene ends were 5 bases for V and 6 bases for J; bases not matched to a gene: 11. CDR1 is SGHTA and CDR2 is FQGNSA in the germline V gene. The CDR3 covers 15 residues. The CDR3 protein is CASSRPGTGSNGYTF. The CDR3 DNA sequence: TGTGCCAGCAGCCGACCTGGGACAGGATCGAATGGCTACACCTTC.

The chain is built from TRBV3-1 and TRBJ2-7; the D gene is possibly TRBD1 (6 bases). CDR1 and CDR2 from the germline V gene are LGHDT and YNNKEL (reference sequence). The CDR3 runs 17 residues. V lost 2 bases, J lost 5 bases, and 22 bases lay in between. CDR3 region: CASSQFEIWGRGDEQYF. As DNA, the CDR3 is TGTGCCAGCAGCCAATTTGAGATTTGGGGGCGAGGAGACGAGCAGTACTTC.

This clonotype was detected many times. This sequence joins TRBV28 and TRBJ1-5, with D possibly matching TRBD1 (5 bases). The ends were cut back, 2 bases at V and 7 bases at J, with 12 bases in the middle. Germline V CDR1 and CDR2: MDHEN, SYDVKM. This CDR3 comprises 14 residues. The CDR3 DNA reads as TGTGCCAGCAGTTTACTCCAGGGTAGCCAGCCCCAGCATTTT. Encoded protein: CASSLLQGSQPQHF.

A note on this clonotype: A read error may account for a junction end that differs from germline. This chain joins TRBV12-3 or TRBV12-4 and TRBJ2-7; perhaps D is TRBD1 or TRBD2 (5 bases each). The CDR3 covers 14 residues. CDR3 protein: CASSPGIGTYDQYF. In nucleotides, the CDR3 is TGTGCCAGCAGTCCCGGGATAGGGACCTACGATCAGTACTTC.

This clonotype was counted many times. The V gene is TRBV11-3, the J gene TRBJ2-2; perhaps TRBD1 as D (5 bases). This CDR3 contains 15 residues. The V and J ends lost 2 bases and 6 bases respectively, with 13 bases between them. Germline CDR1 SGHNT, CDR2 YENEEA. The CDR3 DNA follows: TGTGCCAGCAGCTTAAGGGGCCAAGTCGCCGGGGAGCTGTTTTTT. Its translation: CASSLRGQVAGELFF.

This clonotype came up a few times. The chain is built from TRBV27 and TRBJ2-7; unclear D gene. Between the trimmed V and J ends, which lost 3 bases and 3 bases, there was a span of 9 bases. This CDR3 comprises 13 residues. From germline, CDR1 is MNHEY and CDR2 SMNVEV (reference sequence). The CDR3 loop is CASSLHDNYEQYF. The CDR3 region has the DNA TGTGCCAGCAGTTTGCATGACAACTACGAGCAGTACTTC.

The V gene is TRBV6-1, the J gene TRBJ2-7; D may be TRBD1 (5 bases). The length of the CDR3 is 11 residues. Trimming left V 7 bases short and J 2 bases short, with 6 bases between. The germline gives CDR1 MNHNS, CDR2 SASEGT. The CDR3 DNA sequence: TGTGCCAGCACGGACACCTACGAGCAGTACTTC. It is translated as CASTDTYEQYF.

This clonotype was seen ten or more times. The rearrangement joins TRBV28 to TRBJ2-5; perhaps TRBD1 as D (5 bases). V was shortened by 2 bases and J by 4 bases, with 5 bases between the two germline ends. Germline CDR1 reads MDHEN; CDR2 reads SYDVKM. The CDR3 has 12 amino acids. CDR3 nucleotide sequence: TGTGCCAGCAGTTTAGGGGCAGAGACCCAGTACTTC. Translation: CASSLGAETQYF.

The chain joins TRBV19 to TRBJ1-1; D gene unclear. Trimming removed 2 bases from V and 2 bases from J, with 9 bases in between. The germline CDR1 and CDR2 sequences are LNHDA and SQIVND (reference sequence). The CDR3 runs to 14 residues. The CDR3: CASSISGRNTEAFF. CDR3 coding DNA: TGTGCCAGTAGTATATCCGGGAGAAACACTGAAGCTTTCTTT.

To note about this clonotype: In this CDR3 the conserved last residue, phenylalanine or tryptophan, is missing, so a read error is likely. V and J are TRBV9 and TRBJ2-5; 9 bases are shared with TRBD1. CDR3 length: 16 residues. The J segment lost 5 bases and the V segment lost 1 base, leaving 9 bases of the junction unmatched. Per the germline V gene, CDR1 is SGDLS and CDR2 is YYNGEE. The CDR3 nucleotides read TGTGCCAGCAGCGTAACCGGGACAGGGTTCCTCGAGACCCAGTACCTC. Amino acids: CASSVTGTGFLETQYL.

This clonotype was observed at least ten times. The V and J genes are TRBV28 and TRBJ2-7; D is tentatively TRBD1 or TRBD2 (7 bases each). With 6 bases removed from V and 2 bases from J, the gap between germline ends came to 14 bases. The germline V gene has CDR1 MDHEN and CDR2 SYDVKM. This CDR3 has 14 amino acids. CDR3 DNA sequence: TGTGCCAGCAGGCCAGGGGGGGAGCCCTACGAGCAGTACTTC. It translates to CASRPGGEPYEQYF.

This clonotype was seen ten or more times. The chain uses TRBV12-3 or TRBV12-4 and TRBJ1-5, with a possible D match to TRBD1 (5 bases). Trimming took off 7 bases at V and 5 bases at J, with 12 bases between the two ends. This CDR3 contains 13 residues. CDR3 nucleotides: TGTGCCAGCACCCGGGGCTTCGATCAGCCCCAGCATTTT. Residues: CASTRGFDQPQHF.

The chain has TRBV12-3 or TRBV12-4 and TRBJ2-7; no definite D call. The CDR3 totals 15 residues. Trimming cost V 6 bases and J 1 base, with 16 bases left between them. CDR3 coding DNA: TGTGCCAGCAGCCCCGGGCCGACGCCTTCCTACGAGCAGTACTTC. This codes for CASSPGPTPSYEQYF.

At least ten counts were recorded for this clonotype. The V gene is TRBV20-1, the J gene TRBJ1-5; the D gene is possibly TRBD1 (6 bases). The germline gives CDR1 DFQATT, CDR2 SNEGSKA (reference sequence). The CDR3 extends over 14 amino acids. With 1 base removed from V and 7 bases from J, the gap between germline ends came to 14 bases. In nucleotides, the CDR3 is TGCAGTGCTAGAGGGCCCGGGACAACACAGCCCCAGCATTTT. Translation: CSARGPGTTQPQHF.

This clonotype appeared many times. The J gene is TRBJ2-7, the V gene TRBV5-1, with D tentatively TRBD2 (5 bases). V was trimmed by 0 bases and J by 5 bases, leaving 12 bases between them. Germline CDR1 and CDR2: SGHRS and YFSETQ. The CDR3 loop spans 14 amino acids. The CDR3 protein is CASSLAGVPDEQYF. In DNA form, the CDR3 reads TGCGCCAGCAGCTTGGCCGGGGTTCCGGACGAGCAGTACTTC.

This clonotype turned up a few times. This chain's CDR3 is CASSESAGEAFF. CDR3 DNA sequence: TGTGCCAGCAGTGAAAGTGCAGGGGAAGCTTTCTTT. V gene TRBV12-3 or TRBV12-4 combines with J gene TRBJ1-1; D might be TRBD1 (5 bases). This CDR3 is built from 12 residues. The V gene lost 5 bases and the J gene lost 8 bases, with 12 bases spanning the gap.